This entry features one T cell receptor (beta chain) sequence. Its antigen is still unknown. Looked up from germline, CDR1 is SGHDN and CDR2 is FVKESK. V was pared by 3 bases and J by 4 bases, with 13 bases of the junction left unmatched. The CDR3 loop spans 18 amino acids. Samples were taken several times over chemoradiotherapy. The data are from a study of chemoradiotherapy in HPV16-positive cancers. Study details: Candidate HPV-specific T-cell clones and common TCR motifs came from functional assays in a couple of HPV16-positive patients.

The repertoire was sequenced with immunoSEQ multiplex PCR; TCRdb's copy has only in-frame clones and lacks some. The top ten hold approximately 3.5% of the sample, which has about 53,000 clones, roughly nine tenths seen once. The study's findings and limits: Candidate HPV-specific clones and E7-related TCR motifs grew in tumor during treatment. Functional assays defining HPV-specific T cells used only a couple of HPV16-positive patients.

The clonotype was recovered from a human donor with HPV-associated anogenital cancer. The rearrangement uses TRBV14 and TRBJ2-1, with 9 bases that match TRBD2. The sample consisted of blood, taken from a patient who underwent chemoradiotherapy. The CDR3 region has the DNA TGTGCCAGCAGCCAGACGAGGTATGGCGGGAGGGTATACAATGAGCAGTTCTTC. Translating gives CASSQTRYGGRVYNEQFF. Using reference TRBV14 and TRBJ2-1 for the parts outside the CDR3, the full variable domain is EAGVTQFPSHSVIEKGQTVTLRCDPISGHDNLYWYRRVMGKEIKFLLHFVKESKQDESGMPNNRFLAERTGGTYSTLKVQPAELEDSGVYFCASSQTRYGGRVYNEQFFGPGTRLTVL.